Listed below are T cell receptor beta chains from one sample, sequenced in a study of blood T cell repertoires in COVID-19. Using immunoSEQ multiplex PCR, the repertoire was profiled, and TCRdb retains in-frame clones only, with some absent. The sample lists roughly 140,000 clones, about four fifths occurring once. The sequencing input was peripheral blood. The receptors here all came from a human donor with acute or convalescent COVID-19. The donor label of this sample is uncertain. Each CDR3 is given with its conserved first and last residue. A D gene is named only where the DNA matches it firmly. The size of a clone is reported for some rows only, either as once, few or many, or as a class for expanded clones.

abundance: -; j_gene: TRBJ2-3; d_gene: -; v_gene: TRBV18; CDR3nt: TGTGCCAGCTCACAGAGGCAAGCCACAGATACGCAGTATTTT; CDR3aa: CASSQRQATDTQYF
abundance: -; j_gene: TRBJ1-5; d_gene: -; v_gene: TRBV6-1; CDR3nt: TGTGCCAGCAGTGATCCCCGGCTGGGAGGCAATCAGCCCCAGCATTTT; CDR3aa: CASSDPRLGGNQPQHF
abundance: few; j_gene: TRBJ1-6; d_gene: TRBD1; v_gene: TRBV2; CDR3nt: TGTGCCAGCAGTGGTGAGACAGGGGTCGGTTATTCACCCCTCCACTTT; CDR3aa: CASSGETGVGYSPLHF
abundance: -; j_gene: TRBJ1-6; d_gene: -; v_gene: TRBV9; CDR3nt: TGTGCCAGCAGCGCCGATGGGCGCGTACATAATTCACCCCTCCACTTT; CDR3aa: CASSADGRVHNSPLHF
abundance: few; j_gene: TRBJ2-2; d_gene: TRBD1; v_gene: TRBV19; CDR3nt: TGTGCCAGTAGTACAGAGGTGACAGGGTATCTTCCCGGGGAGCTGTTTTTT; CDR3aa: CASSTEVTGYLPGELFF
abundance: few; j_gene: TRBJ1-3; d_gene: -; v_gene: TRBV2; CDR3nt: TGTGCCAGCAGTGAAGCATTTGGCAGCTCTGGAAACACCATATATTTT; CDR3aa: CASSEAFGSSGNTIYF
abundance: -; j_gene: TRBJ2-2; d_gene: -; v_gene: TRBV4-1; CDR3nt: TGCGCCAGCAGCCAAGTCGGGGGAACCGGGGAGCTGTTTTTT; CDR3aa: CASSQVGGTGELFF
abundance: -; j_gene: TRBJ2-1; d_gene: TRBD2; v_gene: TRBV14; CDR3nt: TGTGCCAGCAGCCTTCCGGGACTAGCGGGGCAGCAGGAGCAGTTCTTC; CDR3aa: CASSLPGLAGQQEQFF
abundance: -; j_gene: TRBJ1-3; d_gene: -; v_gene: TRBV2; CDR3nt: TGTGCCAGCAGTGAAGCGGCAGGCTCTGGAAACACCATATATTTT; CDR3aa: CASSEAAGSGNTIYF
abundance: once; j_gene: TRBJ1-2; d_gene: -; v_gene: TRBV14; CDR3nt: TGTGCCAGCAGCCAAGAATGGCAGGGCTTTAACTATGGCTACACCTTC; CDR3aa: CASSQEWQGFNYGYTF
abundance: -; j_gene: TRBJ1-2; d_gene: TRBD1; v_gene: TRBV24-1; CDR3nt: TGTGCCACCAGTGAGCCACCGGGACAGGGGAGTAACTATGGCTACACCTTC; CDR3aa: CATSEPPGQGSNYGYTF
abundance: -; j_gene: TRBJ1-1; d_gene: -; v_gene: TRBV6-5; CDR3nt: TGTGCCACCCACCCCATGAGGATGAACACTGAAGCTTTCTTT; CDR3aa: CATHPMRMNTEAFF
abundance: -; j_gene: TRBJ1-2; d_gene: -; v_gene: TRBV2; CDR3nt: TGTGCCAGCATCCGGTTGACAGTGGGGTATGGCTACACCTTC; CDR3aa: CASIRLTVGYGYTF
abundance: -; j_gene: TRBJ1-6; d_gene: TRBD1; v_gene: TRBV27; CDR3nt: TGTGCCAGCAGTTTCAGAGCCGGGACAGGGATGGTTAATTCACCCCTCCACTTT; CDR3aa: CASSFRAGTGMVNSPLHF
abundance: -; j_gene: TRBJ1-5; d_gene: -; v_gene: TRBV6-5; CDR3nt: TGTGCCAGCAGGATCGGGTCACACAATCAGCCCCAGCATTTT; CDR3aa: CASRIGSHNQPQHF
abundance: once; j_gene: TRBJ2-3; d_gene: TRBD2; v_gene: TRBV24-1; CDR3nt: TGTGCCACCAGTGATGGGGGGGGAGTCTACACAGATACGCAGTATTTT; CDR3aa: CATSDGGGVYTDTQYF
abundance: -; j_gene: TRBJ2-6; d_gene: -; v_gene: TRBV2; CDR3nt: TGTGCCAGCAGTGGGTACAGGGCCGGGGCCAACGTCCTGACTTTC; CDR3aa: CASSGYRAGANVLTF
abundance: -; j_gene: TRBJ2-7; d_gene: TRBD2; v_gene: TRBV3-1/TRBV3-2; CDR3nt: TGTGCCAGCAGTGATCGGGGGGGGGACTCCTACGAGCAGTACTTC; CDR3aa: CASSDRGGDSYEQYF
abundance: -; j_gene: TRBJ1-4; d_gene: -; v_gene: TRBV7-9; CDR3nt: TGTGCCAGCAGCTCCCCCGGACAGCGACATAACAATGAAAAACTGTTTTTT; CDR3aa: CASSSPGQRHNNEKLFF
abundance: -; j_gene: TRBJ1-5; d_gene: -; v_gene: TRBV25-1; CDR3nt: TGTGCCAGCAGTGAGGCAGGCCGGGGGCCCCAGCATTTT; CDR3aa: CASSEAGRGPQHF
abundance: -; j_gene: TRBJ2-3; d_gene: -; v_gene: TRBV28; CDR3nt: TGTGCCAGCAGTTTATGGGACAGCCTCACAGATACGCAGTATTTT; CDR3aa: CASSLWDSLTDTQYF
abundance: -; j_gene: TRBJ2-3; d_gene: TRBD2; v_gene: TRBV24-1; CDR3nt: TGTGCCACCAGTGATCGTAGCGGGGGTGGTGCAGATACGCAGTATTTT; CDR3aa: CATSDRSGGGADTQYF
abundance: -; j_gene: TRBJ1-1; d_gene: -; v_gene: TRBV10-1; CDR3nt: TGCGCCAGCAGCGGCTACACTGCAGGGGCTGAAGCTTTCTTT; CDR3aa: CASSGYTAGAEAFF
abundance: -; j_gene: TRBJ2-5; d_gene: -; v_gene: TRBV5-1; CDR3nt: TGCGCCAGCAAAGTATGGCGGGGTAGTGCCCCATTGGGGGAGACCCAGTACTTC; CDR3aa: CASKVWRGSAPLGETQYF
abundance: -; j_gene: TRBJ2-2; d_gene: TRBD2; v_gene: TRBV6-2/TRBV6-3; CDR3nt: TGTGCCAGCAGCCTGCCCCGGGGGGGCCTATCCGGGGAGCTGTTTTTT; CDR3aa: CASSLPRGGLSGELFF
abundance: once; j_gene: TRBJ2-3; d_gene: TRBD1; v_gene: TRBV7-3; CDR3nt: TGTGCCAGCAGCTTAGACAGGGGGCGGATGCAGTATTTT; CDR3aa: CASSLDRGRMQYF
abundance: -; j_gene: TRBJ1-5; d_gene: TRBD1; v_gene: TRBV19; CDR3nt: TGTGCCAGTAGTATAGCGTCCGGAGGGGGCATAGGAAATCAGCCCCAGCATTTT; CDR3aa: CASSIASGGGIGNQPQHF
abundance: -; j_gene: TRBJ1-1; d_gene: -; v_gene: TRBV20-1; CDR3nt: TGCAGTGCTATATCAGGGGAAGCTTTCTTT; CDR3aa: CSAISGEAFF
abundance: -; j_gene: TRBJ2-2; d_gene: -; v_gene: TRBV12-3/TRBV12-4; CDR3nt: TGTGCCAGCAGCCCAGCAGGGGCCGGGGAGCTGTTTTTT; CDR3aa: CASSPAGAGELFF
abundance: -; j_gene: TRBJ1-1; d_gene: -; v_gene: TRBV7-9; CDR3nt: TGTGCCAGCACCCTGACAGCAATGAACACTGAAGCTTTCTTT; CDR3aa: CASTLTAMNTEAFF
abundance: -; j_gene: TRBJ2-4; d_gene: -; v_gene: TRBV3-1/TRBV3-2; CDR3nt: TGTGCCAGCGGCACGGGGTGGGCCAAAAACATTCAGTACTTC; CDR3aa: CASGTGWAKNIQYF
abundance: -; j_gene: TRBJ2-2; d_gene: -; v_gene: TRBV6-5; CDR3nt: TGTGCCAGCAATCCGGGGACTCTGTCCGGGGAGCTGTTTTTT; CDR3aa: CASNPGTLSGELFF
abundance: -; j_gene: TRBJ1-5; d_gene: -; v_gene: TRBV6-5; CDR3nt: TGTGCCAGCAGTAACGGAGGGTTGAGTCAGCCCCAGCATTTT; CDR3aa: CASSNGGLSQPQHF
abundance: -; j_gene: TRBJ1-5; d_gene: -; v_gene: TRBV4-1; CDR3nt: TGCGCCAGCAGCCAAGATACGGAGAGGTGGCCCCAGCATTTT; CDR3aa: CASSQDTERWPQHF
abundance: -; j_gene: TRBJ1-2; d_gene: TRBD1; v_gene: TRBV5-4; CDR3nt: TGTGCCAGCAGCCCATCCCCCTGGGACAGGGCGTATGGCTACACCTTC; CDR3aa: CASSPSPWDRAYGYTF
abundance: -; j_gene: TRBJ2-7; d_gene: TRBD1; v_gene: TRBV6-5; CDR3nt: TGTGCCAGCACCCCGACAGGGGGCGAGCAGTACTTC; CDR3aa: CASTPTGGEQYF
abundance: -; j_gene: TRBJ2-1; d_gene: -; v_gene: TRBV6-6; CDR3nt: TGTGCCAGCAGTTATAGGGAGCCTACCTACAATGAGCAGTTCTTC; CDR3aa: CASSYREPTYNEQFF
abundance: -; j_gene: TRBJ2-1; d_gene: TRBD1; v_gene: TRBV24-1; CDR3nt: TGTGCCACCAGTGAGGGACAGATCTCTGAGCAGTTCTTC; CDR3aa: CATSEGQISEQFF
abundance: once; j_gene: TRBJ2-7; d_gene: -; v_gene: TRBV7-6; CDR3nt: TGTGCCAGCAGCTTCCGCACAGACACCACCTCCTACGAGCAGTACTTC; CDR3aa: CASSFRTDTTSYEQYF
abundance: -; j_gene: TRBJ2-7; d_gene: TRBD1; v_gene: TRBV27; CDR3nt: TGTGCCAGCAGTTACGGACAGGGGGCGTACGAGCAGTACTTC; CDR3aa: CASSYGQGAYEQYF
abundance: -; j_gene: TRBJ1-6; d_gene: -; v_gene: TRBV7-3; CDR3nt: TGTGCCAGCAGTTTAGCGGGGGGATCCGCCCTCCACTTT; CDR3aa: CASSLAGGSALHF
abundance: once; j_gene: TRBJ2-2; d_gene: -; v_gene: TRBV2; CDR3nt: TGTGCCAGCAGGAGGGGACATAACACCGGGGAGCTGTTTTTT; CDR3aa: CASRRGHNTGELFF
abundance: -; j_gene: TRBJ1-6; d_gene: TRBD1; v_gene: TRBV3-1/TRBV3-2; CDR3nt: TGTGCCAGCGGAAGGTTCGGGACAGGGGATCGGTCACCCCTCCACTTT; CDR3aa: CASGRFGTGDRSPLHF
abundance: -; j_gene: TRBJ1-2; d_gene: TRBD1; v_gene: TRBV5-1; CDR3nt: TGCGCCAGCAGCCTACAGGGGCCCCTCTATGGCTACACCTTC; CDR3aa: CASSLQGPLYGYTF
abundance: few; j_gene: TRBJ2-2; d_gene: -; v_gene: TRBV6-5; CDR3nt: TGTGCCAGCAGTCATACTTATACCGGGGAGCTGTTTTTT; CDR3aa: CASSHTYTGELFF
abundance: few; j_gene: TRBJ2-3; d_gene: -; v_gene: TRBV4-1; CDR3nt: TGCGCCAGCAGCCAAGAGGCGGCAGGGTACGGCACAGATACGCAGTATTTT; CDR3aa: CASSQEAAGYGTDTQYF
abundance: -; j_gene: TRBJ1-2; d_gene: -; v_gene: TRBV6-6; CDR3nt: TGTGCCAGCACCAAGCAGACAGGAGTTAACTATGGCTACACCTTC; CDR3aa: CASTKQTGVNYGYTF
abundance: -; j_gene: TRBJ2-3; d_gene: TRBD2; v_gene: TRBV7-2; CDR3nt: TGTGCCAGCAGCTTAGGCGGGGGAGCCCACTATACGCAGTATTTT; CDR3aa: CASSLGGGAHYTQYF
abundance: -; j_gene: TRBJ1-1; d_gene: -; v_gene: TRBV5-1; CDR3nt: TGCGCCAGCACCCGGGAGGGCAGCATGAACACTGAAGCTTTCTTT; CDR3aa: CASTREGSMNTEAFF
abundance: few; j_gene: TRBJ1-5; d_gene: -; v_gene: TRBV24-1; CDR3nt: TGTGCCACCAGTTCCTCAGGAAAGCAGCCCCAGCATTTT; CDR3aa: CATSSSGKQPQHF
abundance: -; j_gene: TRBJ1-1; d_gene: -; v_gene: TRBV13; CDR3nt: TGTGCCAGCAGCCCCAGGCGGGACAACACTGAAGCTTTCTTT; CDR3aa: CASSPRRDNTEAFF
abundance: -; j_gene: TRBJ1-2; d_gene: -; v_gene: TRBV3-1/TRBV3-2; CDR3nt: TGTGCCAGCAGCCAAGTAGAGACACCGTGGCATGGCTACACCTTC; CDR3aa: CASSQVETPWHGYTF
abundance: -; j_gene: TRBJ2-1; d_gene: -; v_gene: TRBV24-1; CDR3nt: TGTGCCACCAGTGATTTAAGGGCAGGGTCCCACAATGAGCAGTTCTTC; CDR3aa: CATSDLRAGSHNEQFF
abundance: -; j_gene: TRBJ2-1; d_gene: -; v_gene: TRBV6-5; CDR3nt: TGTGCCAGCAGTTACGTACCGGGAGAGCAGTTCTTC; CDR3aa: CASSYVPGEQFF
abundance: -; j_gene: TRBJ2-5; d_gene: -; v_gene: TRBV10-1; CDR3nt: TGCGCCAGCAGCGCAGGGCCATGGCAAGGGACCCAGTACTTC; CDR3aa: CASSAGPWQGTQYF